The clone carrying this T cell receptor (beta chain) has a handful of counts. Its matching antigen is unknown. TCRdb re-derived calls from the PCR reads in MiXCR, one entry per CDR3 protein. The sample lists approximately 550,000 distinct CDR3 sequences; around a fifth were seen once. The data were taken from a study of molecular identifiers for immune sequencing clone quantification. Looking at the study overall: In replicates, RNA from about 21,000 or 97,000 naive CD8 cells was split five ways, four sequenced.

Sorting selected naive CD8 T cells with a CD8+CD4-CCR7+CD45RA+ phenotype. Trimming removed 3 bases from V and 3 bases from J, with 12 bases in between. The CDR3 spans 15 residues. CDR1 and CDR2 from the germline V gene are SGHAT and FQNNGV. General study results and limits: Clonotypes surpassing 20 RNA copies contained over 98% of effector molecules, versus under 1% in naive cells. Underestimation of highly expanded clone sizes could arise where identical TCR molecules share a barcode.

The sequence derives from a human donor in good health. Some libraries in this study had Jurkat cell RNA spiked in. The V call is TRBV11-2, the J call TRBJ2-1, with D unclear. The sequenced material came from naive CD8+ T cells from blood, with Jurkat cell RNA spiked in. The subset is: FACS-sorted CD8+CD4-CCR7+CD45RA+ naive T cells. The chain's CDR3 is CASSLQISFYNEQFF. The CDR3 nucleotides are TGTGCCAGCAGCTTGCAGATTAGTTTCTACAATGAGCAGTTCTTC.